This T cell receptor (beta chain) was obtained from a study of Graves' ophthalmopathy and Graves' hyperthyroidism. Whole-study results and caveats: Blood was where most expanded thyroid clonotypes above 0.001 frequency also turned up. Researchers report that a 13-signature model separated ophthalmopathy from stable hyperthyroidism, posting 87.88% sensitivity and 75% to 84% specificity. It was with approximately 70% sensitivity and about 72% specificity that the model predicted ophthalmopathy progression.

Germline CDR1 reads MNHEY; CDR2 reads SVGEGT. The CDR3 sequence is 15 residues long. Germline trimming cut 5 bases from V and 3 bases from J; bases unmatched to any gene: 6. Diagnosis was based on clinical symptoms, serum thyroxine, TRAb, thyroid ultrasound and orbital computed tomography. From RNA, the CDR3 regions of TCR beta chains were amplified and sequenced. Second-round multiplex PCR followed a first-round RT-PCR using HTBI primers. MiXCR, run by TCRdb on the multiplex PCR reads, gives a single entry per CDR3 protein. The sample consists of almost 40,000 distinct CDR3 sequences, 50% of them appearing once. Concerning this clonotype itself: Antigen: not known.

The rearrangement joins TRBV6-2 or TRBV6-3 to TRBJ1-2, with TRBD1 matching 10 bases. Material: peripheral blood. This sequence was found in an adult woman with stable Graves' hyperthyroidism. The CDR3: CASSLRDRGYYGYTF. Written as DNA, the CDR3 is TGTGCCAGCAGTCTCCGGGACAGGGGCTACTATGGCTACACCTTC.